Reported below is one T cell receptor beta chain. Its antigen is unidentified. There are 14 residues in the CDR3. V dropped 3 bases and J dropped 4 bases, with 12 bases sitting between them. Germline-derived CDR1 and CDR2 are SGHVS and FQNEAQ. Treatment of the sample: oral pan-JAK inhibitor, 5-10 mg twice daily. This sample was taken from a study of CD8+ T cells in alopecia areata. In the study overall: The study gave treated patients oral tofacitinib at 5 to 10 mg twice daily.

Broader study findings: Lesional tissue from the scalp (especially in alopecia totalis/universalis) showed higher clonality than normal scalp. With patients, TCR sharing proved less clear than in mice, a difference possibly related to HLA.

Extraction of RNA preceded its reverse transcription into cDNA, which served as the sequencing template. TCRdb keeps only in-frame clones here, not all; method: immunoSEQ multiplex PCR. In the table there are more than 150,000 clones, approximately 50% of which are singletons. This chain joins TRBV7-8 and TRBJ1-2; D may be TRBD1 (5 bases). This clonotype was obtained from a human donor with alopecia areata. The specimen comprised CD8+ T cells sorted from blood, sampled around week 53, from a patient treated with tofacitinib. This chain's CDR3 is CASSFGGDVYGYTF. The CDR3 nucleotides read TGTGCCAGCAGCTTTGGTGGGGACGTCTATGGCTACACCTTC.